Below, 7 T cell receptor beta chains from the same sample are listed, as sequenced in a study of blood T cell repertoires in COVID-19. Sequencing was performed with immunoSEQ multiplex PCR; in TCRdb, only in-frame clones are kept and a portion is missing. The repertoire holds 400,000 to 500,000 clones, with around 86% as singletons. Sequencing was carried out using peripheral blood. Receptors originate from a young woman with active or convalescent COVID-19.

The chain couples TRBV5-6 to TRBJ1-5; perhaps TRBD1 as D (5 bases). Germline lookup yields CDR1 SGHDT and CDR2 YYEEEE. V was shortened by 4 bases and J by 9 bases, with 17 bases between the two germline ends. CDR3 length: 14 residues. CDR3 loop: CASSTGTQGAPQHF. The CDR3, as DNA: TGTGCCAGCAGCACCGGGACTCAGGGTGCGCCCCAGCATTTT.

The chain uses TRBV19 and TRBJ1-5; 8 positions agree with TRBD1. Germline-derived CDR1 and CDR2 are LNHDA and SQIVND (reference sequence). CDR3 length: 15 amino acids. V was pared by 1 base and J by 7 bases, with 6 bases of the junction left unmatched. CDR3: CASSIAHRGEQPQHF. The CDR3 DNA reads as TGTGCCAGTAGTATAGCCCACAGGGGGGAGCAGCCCCAGCATTTT.

The V and J genes are TRBV19 and TRBJ1-5; a possible D gene is TRBD1 (5 bases). V was pared by 9 bases and J by 4 bases, with 16 bases between. The CDR3 has 14 amino acids. Germline CDR1 and CDR2: LNHDA and SQIVND (reference sequence). The CDR3 region is CASQYSRVNQPQHF. The DNA of the CDR3 is TGTGCCAGCCAGTATTCCAGGGTAAATCAGCCCCAGCATTTT. Together with reference TRBV19 and TRBJ1-5, the CDR3 gives the full variable domain: DGGITQSPKYLFRKEGQNVTLSCEQNLNHDAMYWYRQDPGQGLRLIYYSQIVNDFQKGDIAEGYSVSREKKESFPLTVTSAQKNPTAFYLCASQYSRVNQPQHFGDGTRLSIL.

In its sample, this clone was seen a few times. This chain uses TRBV5-1 with TRBJ2-7; D is perhaps TRBD1 (6 bases). Trimming stripped 0 bases from V and 3 bases from J, with 10 bases between. Germline CDR1 and CDR2: SGHRS and YFSETQ. The CDR3 covers 14 residues. The CDR3 DNA reads as TGCGCCAGCAGCTTGGATGGCAGGGGCTACGAGCAGTACTTC. Amino acids: CASSLDGRGYEQYF.

V gene TRBV7-9 combines with J gene TRBJ1-2; D is unclear. Between the trimmed V and J ends, which lost 0 bases and 1 base, there was a span of 6 bases. The V gene's germline CDR1 is SEHNR and CDR2 FQNEAQ (reference sequence). The CDR3 runs to 14 residues. Written as DNA, the CDR3 is TGTGCCAGCAGCTTAGCAGAGGTTAACTATGGCTACACCTTC. It yields the protein CASSLAEVNYGYTF.

CDR3 bases: TGTGCCTGGGGCCACTCCGGGTTGAACACCGGGGAGCTGTTTTTT. Its translation is CAWGHSGLNTGELFF. This sequence joins TRBV30 and TRBJ2-2; D is undetermined. The CDR3 is made up of 15 amino acids. V was clipped by 5 bases and J by 1 base, with 14 bases between them. CDR1 is GTSNPN and CDR2 is SVGIG in the germline V gene (reference sequence).

This chain joins TRBV5-1 and TRBJ1-2; 9 bases are shared with TRBD1. The V gene end was trimmed by 3 bases and the J gene end by 4 bases; junction bases not matched to a gene: 10. The germline CDR1 and CDR2 sequences are SGHRS and YFSETQ. This CDR3 spans 16 amino acids. The CDR3 nucleotides read TGCGCCAGCAGCTGGGGGGACAGGGAACTAACCTATGGCTACACCTTC. Protein: CASSWGDRELTYGYTF. The variable domain in full, with the rest retrieved from reference TRBV5-1 and TRBJ1-2, is KAGVTQTPRYLIKTRGQQVTLSCSPISGHRSVSWYQQTPGQGLQFLFEYFSETQRNKGNFPGRFSGRQFSNSRSEMNVSTLELGDSALYLCASSWGDRELTYGYTFGSGTRLTVV.